The rows below give T cell receptor beta chains drawn from one sample of a study of T cell responses to AZD1222 COVID-19 vaccine. TCRdb's copy holds only in-frame clones and misses some; the assay was immunoSEQ multiplex PCR. This sample has around 100,000 clones; more than 70% occur once, and the top ten carry 15% to 20%. The specimen comprised peripheral blood, sampled on day 0 of AZD1222 vaccination. The receptors here all came from an adult in good health. CDR3s include the opening cysteine and the closing phenylalanine or tryptophan. A D gene is named only where the DNA matches it firmly. Rows give clone size only sometimes, using once, few, many, or a class for an expanded clone.

v_call	j_call	clone_size	d_call	cdr3_nt	cdr3_aa
TRBV2	TRBJ2-5	-	TRBD1	TGTGCCAGCAGTGGGACAGGGAGAGAGACCCAGTACTTC	CASSGTGRETQYF
TRBV9	TRBJ1-4	-	TRBD1	TGTGCCAGCAGCGTAACAGGGACAGTGAATGAAAAACTGTTTTTT	CASSVTGTVNEKLFF
TRBV6-5	TRBJ2-5	-	-	TGTGCCAGCAGTTACTCACGGGGCTGGGAGACCCAGTACTTC	CASSYSRGWETQYF
TRBV28	TRBJ1-5	-	-	TGTGCCAGCAGTTCGCCGCCCGGGACCCAATATCAGCCCCAGCATTTT	CASSSPPGTQYQPQHF
TRBV4-3	TRBJ2-7	few	TRBD2	TGCGCCAGCAGCCAACTAGCGGGAGCCTACGAGCAGTACTTC	CASSQLAGAYEQYF
TRBV7-9	TRBJ2-7	-	-	TGTGCCAGCAGCTTTGGAGGCCCCACCTACGAGCAGTACTTC	CASSFGGPTYEQYF
TRBV12-1	TRBJ1-1	-	-	TGTGCCAGCAGCTTTGCGGTGAACACTGAAGCTTTCTTT	CASSFAVNTEAFF
TRBV6-2/TRBV6-3	TRBJ1-5	-	-	TGTGCCAGCAGTTACCATCTCGATCAGCCCCAGCATTTT	CASSYHLDQPQHF
TRBV4-2	TRBJ1-6	-	TRBD1	TGTGCCAGCAGAACCGGGGACAGCGCTAATTCACCCCTCCACTTT	CASRTGDSANSPLHF
TRBV2	TRBJ2-7	-	-	TGTGCCAGCATCGACGTGGACAGTAGCTCCTACGAGCAGTACTTC	CASIDVDSSSYEQYF